This TCR beta chain was obtained from a study of blood T cell repertoires in COVID-19 (dated by TCRdb to between 2020 and 2021). About the full investigation: Samples covering the acute and convalescent phases of COVID-19 were provided by collaborators in the United States, Italy and Spain. Deeply sampled blood TCRbeta repertoires from subjects exposed to, actively infected with, or recovered from COVID-19 were included in the dataset. Where available, HLA class I and class II types were obtained from metadata supplied by the sample provider rather than from assay-based typing. The samples were drawn from the first 160 participants of the ongoing ImmuneRACE study and from 1,254 subjects provided by 6 global collaborators. The repertoires were released in a freely available public database intended as a resource for research on the immune response to SARS-CoV-2. Nearly every sample came with metadata listing a de-identified subject ID, COVID-19 status, age in years and sex. The material from the prospective study consisted of cDNA or gDNA derived from T cells, B-cell-depleted T cells, or PBMCs.

Collaborating institutions collected whole blood in K2EDTA tubes following their own protocols. Collaborator samples were shipped for TCRbeta analysis as frozen whole blood, isolated PBMCs, or DNA extracted from either sample type. Concerning this clone itself: The target of this receptor is not known. The record has no base qualities; no much larger clone is one base away.

Spanning cysteine to phenylalanine, the CDR3 consists of 13 amino acids. CDR3 DNA only is kept here, 39 bases in frame from base 1. Relative to germline, V is missing 6 bases and J is missing 4 bases, with 5 bases of the junction outside any gene match. From the germline V gene, CDR1 is SNHLY and CDR2 is FYNNEI. What the study reported, not specific to this receptor: How much clinical and demographic metadata was included differed by source and by participant, and the metadata was provided uncurated.

The immunoSEQ Assay, a bias-controlled multiplex PCR, was used to amplify TCRbeta CDR3 regions from genomic DNA. As for how the authors treated the data: The number of nucleated cells in each sample was estimated from the amplification of reference gene primers within the assay. To quantify the absolute abundance of each unique TCRbeta CDR3 rearrangement, sequence reads were collapsed and filtered. For each sample, productive Simpson clonality was calculated as the square root of Simpson's diversity index over productive rearrangements. TCRdb obtained this table from immuneACCESS and retained in-frame rearrangements with V and J assigned. These tables miss some clones; where compared with another copy, unresolved V genes account for less than half of the shortfall, and the remainder is unexplained. Clone size and the V and J calls come from that table; the DNA yielded D and trimming. For this sample the table gives 300,000 or so clones, of which 70% to 90% were detected only once. Over 3.5% of the sample is held by the ten biggest clonotypes.

Rearrangement joined TRBV2 to TRBJ1-2, with 7 central nucleotides matching TRBD1. The origin of this receptor is a woman between 40 and 50 years old with acute or convalescent COVID-19. The sequenced sample consisted of peripheral blood. This receptor has the CDR3 CASRTGLGYGYTF. The DNA sequence is TGTGCCAGCAGGACAGGGTTGGGCTATGGCTACACCTTC.